The clone carrying this T cell receptor (beta chain) was seen more than once but under ten times. V was trimmed by 8 bases and J by 1 base, leaving 6 bases between them. The CDR3 extends over 12 amino acids. Germline V gives CDR1 KGHSH, CDR2 LQKENI. One entry per CDR3 protein, called by TCRdb with MiXCR from the 5' RACE reads. The table shows 200,000 to 250,000 distinct CDR3 sequences, with about 15% occurring only once. The entry originates in a study of T-cell memory formation after mild COVID-19. The TCR sequence derives from a man aged 18 to 30 who had mild COVID-19 (a few samples of this study predate the infection). Cell type and time point are not known. The specimen was PBMCs or a T cell subset sorted from them (not recorded which). The rearrangement joins TRBV18 to TRBJ2-4, with D hard to call. CDR3 loop: CASHGAKNIQYF. Written as DNA, the CDR3 is TGTGCCAGCCACGGGGCCAAAAACATTCAGTACTTC.